Sequencing of this T cell receptor beta chain was carried out in a study of tissue T cells after allogeneic stem cell transplantation. Measured with immunoSEQ multiplex PCR; TCRdb has only the in-frame clones, and not every one. The sample contains about 9,900 clones, more than 55% of which appear only once. Of note for this clone: Its antigen is not identified.

Germline trimming cut 4 bases from V and 6 bases from J; bases unmatched to any gene: 18. Germline V lookup: CDR1 SQVTM, CDR2 ANQGSEA. The length of the CDR3 is 17 residues. Broader study findings: Within patients, tissue anatomy strongly shaped TCR repertoire composition.

The chain links TRBV29-1 to TRBJ1-1; 9 bases align to TRBD1. This sample comprised tissue from the jejunum, obtained at autopsy. This TCR was recovered from a female donor at least 60 years old with lung cancer. The CDR3 here is CSVVEWETGGGGAEAFF. CDR3 DNA: TGCAGCGTTGTCGAGTGGGAAACAGGGGGCGGAGGGGCTGAAGCTTTCTTT.